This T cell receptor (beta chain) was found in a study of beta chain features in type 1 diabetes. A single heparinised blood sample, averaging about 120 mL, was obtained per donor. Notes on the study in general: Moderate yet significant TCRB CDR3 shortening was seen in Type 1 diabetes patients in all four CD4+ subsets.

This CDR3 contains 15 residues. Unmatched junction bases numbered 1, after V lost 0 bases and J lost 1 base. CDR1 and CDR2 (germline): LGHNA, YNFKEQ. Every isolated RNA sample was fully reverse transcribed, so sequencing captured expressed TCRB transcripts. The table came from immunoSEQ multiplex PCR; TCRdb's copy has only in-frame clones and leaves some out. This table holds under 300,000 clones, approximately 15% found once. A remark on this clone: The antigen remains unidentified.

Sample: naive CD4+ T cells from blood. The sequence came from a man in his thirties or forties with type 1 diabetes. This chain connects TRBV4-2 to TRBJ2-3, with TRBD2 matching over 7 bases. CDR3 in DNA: TGTGCCAGCAGCCAAGACCTAGCGGGCACAGATACGCAGTATTTT. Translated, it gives CASSQDLAGTDTQYF.